A selection of T cell receptor beta chains follows, all from one sample in a study of blood T cell repertoires in COVID-19. Measured with immunoSEQ multiplex PCR; TCRdb has only the in-frame clones, and not every one. Among some 90,000 clones listed, about 84% were seen once. Sequenced input: peripheral blood. These receptors originate from a man aged 55 to 69 with acute or convalescent COVID-19. Both conserved end residues are part of each CDR3. A D gene is named only where the DNA matches it firmly. Some rows have no size entry. The others give once, few or many, or a class for an expanded clone.

V gene: TRBV28
clone size: few
CDR3 length: 17
J gene: TRBJ2-7
D gene: TRBD1
CDR3 protein: CASSPPGTGRGVYEQYF
CDR3 DNA: TGTGCCAGCAGTCCTCCAGGGACAGGGAGAGGCGTCTACGAGCAGTACTTC

V gene: TRBV9
clone size: -
CDR3 length: 17
J gene: TRBJ2-3
D gene: TRBD1
CDR3 protein: CASTSVGGDRDTDTQYF
CDR3 DNA: TGTGCCAGCACCAGCGTAGGTGGGGACAGGGACACAGATACGCAGTATTTT

V gene: TRBV3-1/TRBV3-2
clone size: -
CDR3 length: 12
J gene: TRBJ1-5
D gene: -
CDR3 protein: CASSHQGKPQHF
CDR3 DNA: TGTGCCAGCAGCCACCAGGGAAAGCCCCAGCATTTT

V gene: TRBV27
clone size: -
CDR3 length: 16
J gene: TRBJ2-1
D gene: TRBD2
CDR3 protein: CASSLYSGASYNEQFF
CDR3 DNA: TGTGCCAGCAGTTTATATAGCGGGGCCTCCTACAATGAGCAGTTCTTC

V gene: TRBV5-6
clone size: -
CDR3 length: 14
J gene: TRBJ2-3
D gene: -
CDR3 protein: CASSLWQASDTQYF
CDR3 DNA: TGTGCCAGCAGCTTGTGGCAGGCTTCAGATACGCAGTATTTT

V gene: TRBV30
clone size: -
CDR3 length: 13
J gene: TRBJ1-1
D gene: -
CDR3 protein: CAWTEGGRTEAFF
CDR3 DNA: TGTGCCTGGACCGAGGGGGGGAGGACTGAAGCTTTCTTT

V gene: TRBV19
clone size: -
CDR3 length: 17
J gene: TRBJ2-7
D gene: TRBD1
CDR3 protein: CASSPSGVWTGTYEQYF
CDR3 DNA: TGTGCCAGTAGTCCATCCGGTGTGTGGACAGGGACCTACGAGCAGTACTTC

V gene: TRBV6-2/TRBV6-3
clone size: -
CDR3 length: 16
J gene: TRBJ2-3
D gene: TRBD1
CDR3 protein: CASSYSKGQGADTQYF
CDR3 DNA: TGTGCCAGCAGTTACTCGAAGGGACAGGGGGCAGATACGCAGTATTTT

V gene: TRBV5-5
clone size: few
CDR3 length: 15
J gene: TRBJ1-1
D gene: -
CDR3 protein: CASSLGWLSTTEAFF
CDR3 DNA: TGTGCCAGCAGCTTGGGTTGGCTTAGCACCACTGAAGCTTTCTTT

V gene: TRBV5-8
clone size: few
CDR3 length: 16
J gene: TRBJ2-7
D gene: -
CDR3 protein: CASSPSGAPRSTEQYF
CDR3 DNA: TGTGCCAGCAGCCCATCGGGAGCCCCTCGAAGTACTGAGCAGTACTTC

V gene: TRBV3-1/TRBV3-2
clone size: few
CDR3 length: 12
J gene: TRBJ1-2
D gene: -
CDR3 protein: CASSQDDRGYTF
CDR3 DNA: TGTGCCAGCAGCCAGGATGACAGGGGCTACACCTTC

V gene: TRBV6-6
clone size: -
CDR3 length: 14
J gene: TRBJ1-2
D gene: TRBD1
CDR3 protein: CASSLGQGANGYTF
CDR3 DNA: TGTGCCAGCAGCCTAGGACAGGGGGCAAATGGCTACACCTTC

V gene: TRBV27
clone size: -
CDR3 length: 15
J gene: TRBJ2-2
D gene: -
CDR3 protein: CASSFQGSNTGELFF
CDR3 DNA: TGTGCCAGCAGTTTTCAGGGGTCGAACACCGGGGAGCTGTTTTTT